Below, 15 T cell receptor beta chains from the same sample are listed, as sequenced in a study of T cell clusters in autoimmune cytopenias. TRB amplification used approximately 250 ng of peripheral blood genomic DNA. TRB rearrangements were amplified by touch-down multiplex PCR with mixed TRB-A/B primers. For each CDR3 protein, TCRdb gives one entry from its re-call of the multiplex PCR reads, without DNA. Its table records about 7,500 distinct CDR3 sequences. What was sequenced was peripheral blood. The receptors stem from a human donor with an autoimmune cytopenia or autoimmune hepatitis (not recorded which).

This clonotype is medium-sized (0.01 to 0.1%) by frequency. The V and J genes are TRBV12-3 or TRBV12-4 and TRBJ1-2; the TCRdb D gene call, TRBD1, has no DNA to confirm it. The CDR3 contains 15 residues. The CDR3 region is CASSFGGRINYGYTF.

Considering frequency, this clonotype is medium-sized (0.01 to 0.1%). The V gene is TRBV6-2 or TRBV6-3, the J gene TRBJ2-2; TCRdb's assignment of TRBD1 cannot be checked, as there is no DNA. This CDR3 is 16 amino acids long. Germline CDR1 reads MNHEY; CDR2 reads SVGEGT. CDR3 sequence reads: CASSYAPSRVAGELFF.

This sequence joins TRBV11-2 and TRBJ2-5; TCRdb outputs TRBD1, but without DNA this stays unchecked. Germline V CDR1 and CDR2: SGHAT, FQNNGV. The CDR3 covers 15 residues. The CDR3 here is CASSSGQGAMKTQYF.

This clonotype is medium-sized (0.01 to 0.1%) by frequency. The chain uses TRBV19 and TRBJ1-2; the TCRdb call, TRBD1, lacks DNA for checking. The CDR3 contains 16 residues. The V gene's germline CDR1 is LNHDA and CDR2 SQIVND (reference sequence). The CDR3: CASSIGTGATNYGYTF.

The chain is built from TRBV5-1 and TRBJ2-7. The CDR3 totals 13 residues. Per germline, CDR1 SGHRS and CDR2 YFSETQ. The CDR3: CASSLDGTYEQYF.

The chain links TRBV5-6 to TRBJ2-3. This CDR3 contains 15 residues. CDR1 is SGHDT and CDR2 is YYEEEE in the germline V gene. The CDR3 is CASSLYVESTDTQYF.

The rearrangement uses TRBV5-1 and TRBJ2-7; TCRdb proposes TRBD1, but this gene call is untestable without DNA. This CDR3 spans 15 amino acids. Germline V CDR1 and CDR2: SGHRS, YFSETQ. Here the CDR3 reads CASSPMSSVSYEQYF.

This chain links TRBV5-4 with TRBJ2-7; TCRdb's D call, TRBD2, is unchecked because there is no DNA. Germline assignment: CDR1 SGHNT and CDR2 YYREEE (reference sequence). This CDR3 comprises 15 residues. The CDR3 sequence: CASSFLAGRGYEQYF.

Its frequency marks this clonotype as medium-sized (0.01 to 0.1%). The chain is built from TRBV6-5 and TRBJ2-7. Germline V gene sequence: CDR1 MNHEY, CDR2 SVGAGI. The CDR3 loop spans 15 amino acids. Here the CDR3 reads CASSYSADSSYEQYF.

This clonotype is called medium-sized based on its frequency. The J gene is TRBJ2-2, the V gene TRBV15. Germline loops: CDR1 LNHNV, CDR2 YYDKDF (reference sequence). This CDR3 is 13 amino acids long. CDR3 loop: CATSRDKDRELFF.

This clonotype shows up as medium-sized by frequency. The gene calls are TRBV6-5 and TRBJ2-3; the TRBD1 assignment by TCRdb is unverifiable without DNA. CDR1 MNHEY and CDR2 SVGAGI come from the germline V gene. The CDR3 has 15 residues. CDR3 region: CASSSDRGPQFTQYF.

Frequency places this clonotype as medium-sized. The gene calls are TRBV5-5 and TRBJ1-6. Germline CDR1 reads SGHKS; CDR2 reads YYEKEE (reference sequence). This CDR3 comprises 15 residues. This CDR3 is CASSLYWDLNSPLHF.

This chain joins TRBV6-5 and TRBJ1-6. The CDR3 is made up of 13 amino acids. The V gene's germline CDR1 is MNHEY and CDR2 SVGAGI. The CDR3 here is CAASYGGNSPLHF.

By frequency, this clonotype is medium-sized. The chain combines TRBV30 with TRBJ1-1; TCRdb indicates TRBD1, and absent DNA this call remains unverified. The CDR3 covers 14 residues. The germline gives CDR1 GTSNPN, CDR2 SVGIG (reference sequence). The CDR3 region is CAWSPDDRDTEAFF. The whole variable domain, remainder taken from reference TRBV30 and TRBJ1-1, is SQTIHQWPATLVQPVGSPLSLECTVEGTSNPNLYWYRQAAGRGLQLLFYSVGIGQISSEVPQNLSASRPQDRQFILSSKKLLLSDSGFYLCAWSPDDRDTEAFFGQGTRLTVV.

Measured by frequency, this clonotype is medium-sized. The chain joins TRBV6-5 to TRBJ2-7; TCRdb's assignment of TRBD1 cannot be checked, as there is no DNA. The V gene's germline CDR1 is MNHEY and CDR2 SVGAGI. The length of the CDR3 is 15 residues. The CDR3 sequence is CASSPRPMGAYEQYF.